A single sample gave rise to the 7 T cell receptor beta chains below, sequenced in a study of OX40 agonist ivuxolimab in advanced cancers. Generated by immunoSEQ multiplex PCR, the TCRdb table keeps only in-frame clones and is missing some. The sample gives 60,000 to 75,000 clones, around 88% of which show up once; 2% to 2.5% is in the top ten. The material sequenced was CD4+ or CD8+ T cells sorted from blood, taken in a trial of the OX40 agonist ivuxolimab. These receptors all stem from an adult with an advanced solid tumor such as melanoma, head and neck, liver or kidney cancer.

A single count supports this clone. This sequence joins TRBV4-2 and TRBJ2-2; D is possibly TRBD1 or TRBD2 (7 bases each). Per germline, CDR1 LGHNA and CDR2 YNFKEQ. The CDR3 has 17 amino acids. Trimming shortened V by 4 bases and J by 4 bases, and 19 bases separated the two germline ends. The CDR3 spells CASSPVSGGEGTGELFF. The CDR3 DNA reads TGTGCCAGCAGCCCAGTCTCAGGGGGGGAGGGCACCGGGGAGCTGTTTTTT.

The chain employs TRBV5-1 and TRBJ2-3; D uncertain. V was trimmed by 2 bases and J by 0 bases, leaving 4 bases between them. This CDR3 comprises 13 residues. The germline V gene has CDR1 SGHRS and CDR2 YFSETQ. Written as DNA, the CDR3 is TGCGCCAGCAGCTTAAGCAGCACAGATACGCAGTATTTT. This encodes CASSLSSTDTQYF.

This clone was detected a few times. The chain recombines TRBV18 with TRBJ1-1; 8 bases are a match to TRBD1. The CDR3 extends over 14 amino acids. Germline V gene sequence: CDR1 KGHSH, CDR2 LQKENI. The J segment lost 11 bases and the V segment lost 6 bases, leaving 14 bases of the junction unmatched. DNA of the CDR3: TGTGCCAGCTCCCTATTGGAACAGGGGGTAGAGGCTTTCTTT. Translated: CASSLLEQGVEAFF.

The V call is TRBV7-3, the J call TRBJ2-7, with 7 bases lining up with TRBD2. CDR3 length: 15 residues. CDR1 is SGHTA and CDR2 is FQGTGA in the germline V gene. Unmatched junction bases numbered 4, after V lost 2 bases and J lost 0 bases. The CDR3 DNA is TGTGCCAGCAGCTTAGAGCGGGGTAGCTCCTACGAGCAGTACTTC. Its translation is CASSLERGSSYEQYF. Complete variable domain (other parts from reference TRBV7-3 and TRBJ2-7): GAGVSQTPSNKVTEKGKYVELRCDPISGHTALYWYRQSLGQGPEFLIYFQGTGAADDSGLPNDRFFAVRPEGSVSTLKIQRTERGDSAVYLCASSLERGSSYEQYFGPGTRLTVT.

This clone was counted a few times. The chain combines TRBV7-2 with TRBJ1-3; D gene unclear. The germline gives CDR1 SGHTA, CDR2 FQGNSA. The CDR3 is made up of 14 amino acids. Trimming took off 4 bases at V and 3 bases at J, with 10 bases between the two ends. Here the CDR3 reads CASSSSVGGNTIYF. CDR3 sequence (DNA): TGTGCCAGCAGCTCTAGTGTAGGTGGAAACACCATATATTTT.

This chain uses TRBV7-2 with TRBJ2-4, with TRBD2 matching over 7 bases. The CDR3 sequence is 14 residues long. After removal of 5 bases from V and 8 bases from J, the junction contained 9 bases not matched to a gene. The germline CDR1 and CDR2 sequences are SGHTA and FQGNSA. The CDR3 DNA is TGTGCCAGCAGCAACCGCCGCGGGAGTCACATTCAGTACTTC. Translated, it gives CASSNRRGSHIQYF.

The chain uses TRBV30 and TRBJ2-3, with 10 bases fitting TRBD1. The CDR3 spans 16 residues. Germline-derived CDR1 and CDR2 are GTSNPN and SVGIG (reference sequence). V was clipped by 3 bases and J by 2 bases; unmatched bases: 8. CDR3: CAWRGRTGGNTDTQYF. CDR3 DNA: TGTGCCTGGAGAGGACGGACAGGGGGTAACACAGATACGCAGTATTTT.